The 20 T cell receptor beta chains presented below share a single source sample, sequenced in a study of T cell changes during pregnancy in multiple sclerosis. Assay used: immunoSEQ multiplex PCR; TCRdb lists only in-frame clones, some missing. The sample shows about 21,000 clones, 75% to 95% of them seen only once. Sequenced here: CD4+ T cells from peripheral blood mononuclear cells, sampled in the third trimester of pregnancy. The source is a female donor with multiple sclerosis, enrolled in a pregnancy study.

The chain employs TRBV30 and TRBJ2-3; D gene uncertain. The V and J ends lost 4 bases and 3 bases respectively, with 11 bases between them. The CDR3 extends over 13 amino acids. Germline assignment: CDR1 GTSNPN and CDR2 SVGIG (reference sequence). CDR3 in amino acids: CAWNLGLTDTQYF. For the CDR3, the DNA is TGTGCCTGGAACCTAGGTTTGACAGATACGCAGTATTTT.

This clone was found a few times. The gene calls are TRBV2 and TRBJ2-2; 15 nucleotides match TRBD2. V dropped 6 bases and J dropped 5; count of bases not matched to a gene: 4. Germline CDR1 SNHLY, CDR2 FYNNEI. The CDR3 contains 16 residues. CDR3 nucleotides: TGTGCCAGCAGGGGACTAGCGGGGGGTCGGACCGGGGAGCTGTTTTTT. It yields the protein CASRGLAGGRTGELFF.

On this clone itself: Other DNA sequences within the sample encode an identical CDR3. The V gene is TRBV7-9, the J gene TRBJ2-1; 9 nucleotides match TRBD2. The CDR3 has 16 residues. Germline assignment: CDR1 SEHNR and CDR2 FQNEAQ (reference sequence). After removal of 2 bases from V and 0 bases from J, the junction contained 2 bases not matched to a gene. CDR3 amino acids: CASSLSLAGSYNEQFF. In nucleotides, the CDR3 is TGTGCCAGCAGCTTATCACTAGCGGGCTCCTACAATGAGCAGTTCTTC.

The chain uses TRBV10-3 and TRBJ1-6; 9 bases agree with TRBD1. The CDR3 extends over 13 amino acids. The V and J ends lost 10 bases and 9 bases, in that order; junction bases with no gene match: 7. The germline V gene has CDR1 ENHRY and CDR2 SYGVKD. The CDR3 loop reads CATLGQGSSPLHF. The CDR3 DNA follows: TGTGCCACCCTCGGACAGGGGAGTTCACCCCTCCACTTT.

The V call is TRBV7-2, the J call TRBJ1-2; D may be TRBD1 (5 bases). The CDR3 has 13 residues. In germline, CDR1 is SGHTA, CDR2 FQGNSA. Trimming shortened V by 5 bases and J by 4 bases, and 11 bases separated the two germline ends. CDR3: CASSRGPPYGYTF. The CDR3 nucleotides are TGTGCCAGCAGCAGGGGCCCCCCCTATGGCTACACCTTC.

This clone was seen just once. The V gene is TRBV10-3, the J gene TRBJ1-6, with 7 bases matching TRBD1. Germline-derived CDR1 and CDR2 are ENHRY and SYGVKD. CDR3 size: 13 residues. The ends lost 6 bases at V and 7 bases at J; junction bases unmatched: 3. The DNA for the CDR3 is TGTGCCATCAGACAGGGGCCAAATTCACCCCTCCACTTT. Protein product: CAIRQGPNSPLHF.

The rearrangement joins TRBV5-5 to TRBJ1-4; TRBD1 matches 7 bases. Germline-derived CDR1 and CDR2 are SGHKS and YYEKEE (reference sequence). The CDR3 length is 13 residues. The junction had 5 bases not matched to a gene; V was cut back by 7 bases and J by 5 bases. CDR3 loop: CASGGTDNEKLFF. The CDR3 DNA follows: TGTGCCAGCGGGGGGACAGACAATGAAAAACTGTTTTTT.

The chain joins TRBV9 to TRBJ1-5; 9 nucleotides line up with TRBD1. Trimming took 3 bases from V and 3 from J; bases not matched to a gene: 7. The CDR3 totals 16 residues. Looked up from germline, CDR1 is SGDLS and CDR2 is YYNGEE. The chain's CDR3 is CASSEGTGWDNQPQHF. CDR3 bases: TGTGCCAGCAGCGAGGGGACAGGGTGGGACAATCAGCCCCAGCATTTT.

The chain uses TRBV10-3 and TRBJ1-1, with 7 bases that match TRBD1. J gave up 3 bases and V 10 bases, and 5 bases lay outside the gene matches. The length of the CDR3 is 12 residues. Looked up from germline, CDR1 is ENHRY and CDR2 is SYGVKD. The CDR3 protein is CATSQGDTEAFF. CDR3 in DNA: TGTGCCACCTCCCAGGGGGACACTGAAGCTTTCTTT.

The genes are TRBV7-2 and TRBJ1-2, with 8 positions matching TRBD1. V lost 5 bases to trimming and J lost 3 bases; unmatched junction nucleotides: 5. CDR3 length equals 14 residues. Germline CDR1 and CDR2: SGHTA and FQGNSA. The CDR3 DNA follows: TGTGCCAGCAGCCCACGACAGGGGCACTATGGCTACACCTTC. Its translation is CASSPRQGHYGYTF.

The chain has TRBV5-1 and TRBJ1-4; D remains unclear. CDR1 and CDR2 (germline): SGHRS, YFSETQ. V gave up 0 bases and J gave up 7 bases, with 16 bases separating them. This CDR3 spans 16 amino acids. CDR3 residues: CASSLGAGLGSEKLFF. CDR3 DNA: TGCGCCAGCAGCTTGGGCGCAGGCCTTGGGAGTGAAAAACTGTTTTTT.

The J gene is TRBJ2-7, the V gene TRBV30; 9 positions agree with TRBD2. This CDR3 is built from 12 residues. CDR1 and CDR2 (germline): GTSNPN, SVGIG (reference sequence). V lost 7 bases and J lost 5; bases outside the gene matches: 6. Here the CDR3 DNA reads TGTGCCTTGCGGGGGGGCCTCAACGAGCAGTACTTC. Residues: CALRGGLNEQYF.

The chain is built from TRBV7-9 and TRBJ2-3; D is perhaps TRBD1 (5 bases). Looked up from germline, CDR1 is SEHNR and CDR2 is FQNEAQ (reference sequence). The CDR3 is made up of 17 amino acids. V lost 5 bases to trimming and J lost 7 bases, with 25 bases between them. The CDR3 DNA is TGTGCCAGCAGCCTACGGTCACAACACCCCCCAGGGAATACGCAGTATTTT. Translated: CASSLRSQHPPGNTQYF.

The chain uses TRBV5-1 and TRBJ2-7, with D perhaps TRBD1 (6 bases). The length of the CDR3 is 14 residues. The V and J ends lost 3 bases and 6 bases respectively, with 16 bases between them. Germline CDR1 is SGHRS and CDR2 is YFSETQ. As DNA, the CDR3 is TGCGCCAGCAGCTCTTACCCAGGGGAAGGCGAGCAGTACTTC. It encodes CASSSYPGEGEQYF.

The V and J genes are TRBV10-3 and TRBJ2-3; 9 bases are a match to TRBD2. The CDR3 extends over 14 amino acids. With V trimmed by 3 bases and J by 4 bases, 2 bases remained unmatched. Germline loops: CDR1 ENHRY, CDR2 SYGVKD. This chain's CDR3 is CAISDSGGPDTQYF. CDR3 nucleotides: TGTGCCATCAGTGATAGCGGGGGCCCAGATACGCAGTATTTT.

V gene TRBV19 combines with J gene TRBJ1-5; D ambiguous. The germline CDR1 and CDR2 sequences are LNHDA and SQIVND (reference sequence). V was pared by 5 bases and J by 1 base, with 15 bases between. This CDR3 comprises 16 residues. In DNA, the CDR3 is TGTGCCAGTAGTTTCTACCGAGACTTGAGCAATCAGCCCCAGCATTTT. It codes for CASSFYRDLSNQPQHF.

CDR3 sequence: CSVQANSGNTIYF. The CDR3 DNA is TGCAGCGTCCAGGCGAACTCTGGAAACACCATATATTTT. This chain uses TRBV29-1 with TRBJ1-3; D not certain. The germline V gene encodes CDR1 SQVTM and CDR2 ANQGSEA. Trimming pared 6 bases from V and 0 bases from J, leaving 9 bases between. CDR3 size: 13 residues.

The chain couples TRBV5-1 to TRBJ2-1; D unclear. V lost 0 bases to trimming and J lost 12 bases, with 10 bases between them. CDR3 size: 12 residues. Germline V gene data show CDR1 as SGHRS and CDR2 as YFSETQ. CDR3 sequence: CASSLDRSPQFF. The CDR3 nucleotides read TGCGCCAGCAGCTTGGACCGGTCTCCGCAGTTCTTC.

Concerning this clone: The same CDR3 is also encoded by other DNA sequences in this sample. This rearrangement joins TRBV19 to TRBJ1-6, with TRBD1 matching over 7 bases. J gave up 7 bases and V 2 bases, and 5 bases lay outside the gene matches. The CDR3 is made up of 15 amino acids. Germline CDR1 LNHDA, CDR2 SQIVND (reference sequence). The CDR3 region has the DNA TGTGCCAGTAGTATACGGGACAGACCGAATTCACCCCTCCACTTT. This encodes CASSIRDRPNSPLHF.

CDR3 DNA: TGCGCCAGCAGCTCACAGTATGATGGCTACACCTTC. Translation gives CASSSQYDGYTF. The chain links TRBV4-3 to TRBJ1-2; the D is unclear. The CDR3 has 12 residues. V was trimmed by 5 bases and J by 6 bases, leaving 10 bases between them. Per germline, CDR1 LGHNA and CDR2 YSLEER.